This T cell receptor (beta chain) is drawn from a study of blood T cell repertoires in COVID-19. As for the study in general: The origin of the acute and convalescent COVID-19 samples was the United States, Italy and Spain.

Original analysis: Counts of nucleated cells, estimated from reference gene primer amplification, were obtained. Profiled with immunoSEQ multiplex PCR; TCRdb holds only in-frame clones, not every one. Clone size and the V and J calls come from that table; the DNA yielded D and trimming. The table lists fewer than 40,000 clones, around nine tenths of them singletons. What was sequenced was peripheral blood. The receptor comes from a woman older than 75 with active or convalescent COVID-19.

The CDR3 DNA is TGCAGCGTTGGTCGTGATGCGGGCATGAACACTGAAGCTTTCTTT. It encodes CSVGRDAGMNTEAFF. The genes are TRBV29-1 and TRBJ1-1; D is unresolved. This CDR3 comprises 15 residues. The V end was cut by 4 bases, the J end by 0 bases, with 15 bases between. Germline loops: CDR1 SQVTM, CDR2 ANQGSEA.